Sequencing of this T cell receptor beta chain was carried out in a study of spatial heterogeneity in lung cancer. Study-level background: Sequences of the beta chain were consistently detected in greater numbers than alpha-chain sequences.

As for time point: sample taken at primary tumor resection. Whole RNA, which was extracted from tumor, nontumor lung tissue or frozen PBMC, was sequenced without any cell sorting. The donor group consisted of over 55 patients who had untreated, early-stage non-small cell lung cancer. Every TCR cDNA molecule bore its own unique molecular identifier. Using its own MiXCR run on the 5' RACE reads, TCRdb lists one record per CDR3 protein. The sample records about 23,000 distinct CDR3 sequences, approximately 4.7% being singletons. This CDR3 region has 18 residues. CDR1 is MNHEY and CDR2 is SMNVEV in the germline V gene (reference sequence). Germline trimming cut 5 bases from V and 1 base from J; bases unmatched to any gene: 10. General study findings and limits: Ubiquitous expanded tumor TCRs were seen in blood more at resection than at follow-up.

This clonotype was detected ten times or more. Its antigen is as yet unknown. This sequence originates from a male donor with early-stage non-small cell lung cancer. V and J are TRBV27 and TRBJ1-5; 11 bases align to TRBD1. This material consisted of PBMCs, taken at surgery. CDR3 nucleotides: TGTGCCAGCAGTCCAAGGACAGGGGGCTCCCTAAGCAATCAGCCCCAGCATTTT. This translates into CASSPRTGGSLSNQPQHF.